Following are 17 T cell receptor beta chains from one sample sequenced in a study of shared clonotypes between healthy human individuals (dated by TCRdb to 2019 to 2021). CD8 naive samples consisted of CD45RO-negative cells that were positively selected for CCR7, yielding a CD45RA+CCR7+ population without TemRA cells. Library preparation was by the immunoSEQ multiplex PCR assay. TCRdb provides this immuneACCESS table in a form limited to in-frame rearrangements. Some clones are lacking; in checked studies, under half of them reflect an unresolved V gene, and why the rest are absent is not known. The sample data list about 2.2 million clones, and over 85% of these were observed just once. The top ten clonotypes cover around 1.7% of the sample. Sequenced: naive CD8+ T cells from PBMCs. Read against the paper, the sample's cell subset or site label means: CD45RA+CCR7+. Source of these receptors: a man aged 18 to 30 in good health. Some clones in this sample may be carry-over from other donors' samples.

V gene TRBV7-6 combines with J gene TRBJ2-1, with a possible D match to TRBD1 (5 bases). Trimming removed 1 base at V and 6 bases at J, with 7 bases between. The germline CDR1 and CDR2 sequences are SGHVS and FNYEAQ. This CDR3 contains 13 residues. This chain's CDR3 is CASSLGTSNEQFF. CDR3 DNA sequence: TGTGCCAGCAGCTTAGGGACATCCAATGAGCAGTTCTTC.

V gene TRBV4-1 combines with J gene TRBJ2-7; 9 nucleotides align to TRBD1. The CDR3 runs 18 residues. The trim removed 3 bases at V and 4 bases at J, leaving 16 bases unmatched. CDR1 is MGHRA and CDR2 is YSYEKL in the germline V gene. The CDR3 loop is CASSQHTGGSKIRYEQYF. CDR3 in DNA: TGCGCCAGCAGCCAGCATACAGGGGGCTCAAAAATAAGGTACGAGCAGTACTTC.

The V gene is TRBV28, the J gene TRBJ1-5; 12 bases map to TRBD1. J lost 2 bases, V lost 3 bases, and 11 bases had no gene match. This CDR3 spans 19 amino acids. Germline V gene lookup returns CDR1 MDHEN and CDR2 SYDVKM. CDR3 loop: CASSFVGTGGFGGNQPQHF. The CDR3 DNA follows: TGTGCCAGCAGTTTTGTAGGGACAGGGGGCTTTGGTGGCAATCAGCCCCAGCATTTT.

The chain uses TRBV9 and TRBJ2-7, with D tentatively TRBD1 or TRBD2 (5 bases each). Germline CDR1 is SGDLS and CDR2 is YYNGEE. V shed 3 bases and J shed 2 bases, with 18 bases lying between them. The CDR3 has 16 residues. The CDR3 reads CASSAGAGTATYEQYF. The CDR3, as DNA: TGTGCCAGCAGCGCCGGAGCCGGGACCGCAACCTACGAGCAGTACTTC.

Written as DNA, the CDR3 is TGTGCCTGGAGTGAGGGGAGGTACAATGAGCAGTTCTTC. Its translation is CAWSEGRYNEQFF. This chain connects TRBV30 to TRBJ2-1; D may be TRBD2 (6 bases). The CDR3 totals 13 residues. CDR1 is GTSNPN and CDR2 is SVGIG in the germline V gene (reference sequence). With 1 base removed from V and 4 bases from J, the gap between germline ends came to 8 bases.

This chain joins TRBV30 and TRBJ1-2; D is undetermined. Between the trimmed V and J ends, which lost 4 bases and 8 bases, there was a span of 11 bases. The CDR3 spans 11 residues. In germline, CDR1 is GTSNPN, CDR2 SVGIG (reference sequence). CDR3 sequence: CAWTEGKGYTF. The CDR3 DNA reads TGTGCCTGGACGGAAGGTAAAGGCTACACCTTC.

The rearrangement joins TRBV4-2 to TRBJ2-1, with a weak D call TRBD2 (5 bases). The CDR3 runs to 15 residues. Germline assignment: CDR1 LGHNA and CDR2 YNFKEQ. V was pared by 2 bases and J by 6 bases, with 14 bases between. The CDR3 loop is CASSQISGELNEQFF. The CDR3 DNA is TGTGCCAGCAGCCAAATCAGCGGAGAGCTCAATGAGCAGTTCTTC.

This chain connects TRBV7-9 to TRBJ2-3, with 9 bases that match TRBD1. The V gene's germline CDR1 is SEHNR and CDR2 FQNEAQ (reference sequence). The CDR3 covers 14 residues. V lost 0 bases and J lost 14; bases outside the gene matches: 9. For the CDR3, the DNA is TGTGCCAGCAGCTTAGCGCTGACGGGACAGGGTCCGTATTTT. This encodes CASSLALTGQGPYF.

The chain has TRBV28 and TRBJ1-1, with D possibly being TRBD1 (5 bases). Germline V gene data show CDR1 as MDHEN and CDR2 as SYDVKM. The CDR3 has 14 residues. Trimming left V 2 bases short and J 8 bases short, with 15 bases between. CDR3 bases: TGTGCCAGCAGTTTACAAGGTTGGGGGTGGGAAGCTTTCTTT. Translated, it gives CASSLQGWGWEAFF.

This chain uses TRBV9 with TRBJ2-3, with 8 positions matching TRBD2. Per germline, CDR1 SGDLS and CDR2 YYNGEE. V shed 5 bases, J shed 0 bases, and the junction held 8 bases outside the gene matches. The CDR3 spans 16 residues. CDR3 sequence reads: CASSRAGTRSTDTQYF. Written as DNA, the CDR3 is TGTGCCAGCAGTCGTGCGGGGACTAGGAGCACAGATACGCAGTATTTT.

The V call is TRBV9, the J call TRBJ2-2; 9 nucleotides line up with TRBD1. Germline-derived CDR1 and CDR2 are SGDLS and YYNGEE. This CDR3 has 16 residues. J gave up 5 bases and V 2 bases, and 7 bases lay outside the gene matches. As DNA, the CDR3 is TGTGCCAGCAGCGTGGCAGTGACAGGGGGTACCGGGGAGCTGTTTTTT. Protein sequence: CASSVAVTGGTGELFF.

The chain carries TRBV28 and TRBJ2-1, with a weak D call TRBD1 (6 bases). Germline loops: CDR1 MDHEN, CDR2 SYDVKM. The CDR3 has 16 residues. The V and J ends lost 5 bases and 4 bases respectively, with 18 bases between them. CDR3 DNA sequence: TGTGCCAGCAGTCGTCGGACAGAAGTTCCTTACAATGAGCAGTTCTTC. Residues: CASSRRTEVPYNEQFF.

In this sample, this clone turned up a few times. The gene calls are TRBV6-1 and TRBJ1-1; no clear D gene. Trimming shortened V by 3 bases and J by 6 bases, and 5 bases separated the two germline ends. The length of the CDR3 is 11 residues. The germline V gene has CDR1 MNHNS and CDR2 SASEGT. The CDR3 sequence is CASSETSEAFF. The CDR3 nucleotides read TGTGCCAGCAGTGAGACATCTGAAGCTTTCTTT.

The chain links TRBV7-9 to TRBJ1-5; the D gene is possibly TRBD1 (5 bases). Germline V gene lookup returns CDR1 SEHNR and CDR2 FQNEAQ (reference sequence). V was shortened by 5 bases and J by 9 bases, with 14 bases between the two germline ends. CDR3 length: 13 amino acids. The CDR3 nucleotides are TGTGCCAGCAGCCGACCGGGGGAAGGGCCCCAGCATTTT. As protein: CASSRPGEGPQHF.

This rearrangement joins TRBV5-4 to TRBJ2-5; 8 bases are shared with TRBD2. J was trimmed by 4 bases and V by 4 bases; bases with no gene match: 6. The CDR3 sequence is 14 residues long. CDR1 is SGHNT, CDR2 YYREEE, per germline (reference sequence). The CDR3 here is CASSPHGRAETQYF. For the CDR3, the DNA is TGTGCCAGCAGCCCTCACGGGAGGGCAGAGACCCAGTACTTC.

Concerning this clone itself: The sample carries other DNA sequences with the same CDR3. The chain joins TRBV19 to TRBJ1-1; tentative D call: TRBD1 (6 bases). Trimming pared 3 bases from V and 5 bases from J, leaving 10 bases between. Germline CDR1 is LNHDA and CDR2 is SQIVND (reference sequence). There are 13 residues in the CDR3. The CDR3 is CASSMGGRTEAFF. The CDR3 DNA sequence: TGTGCCAGTAGTATGGGGGGCAGGACTGAAGCTTTCTTT.

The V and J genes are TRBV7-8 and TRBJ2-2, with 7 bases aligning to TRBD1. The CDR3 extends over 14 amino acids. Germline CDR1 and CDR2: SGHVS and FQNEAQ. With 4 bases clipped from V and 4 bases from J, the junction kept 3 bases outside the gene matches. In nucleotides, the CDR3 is TGTGCCAGCAGCTCGACAGGGACCACCGGGGAGCTGTTTTTT. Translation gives CASSSTGTTGELFF. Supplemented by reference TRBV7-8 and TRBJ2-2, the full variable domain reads GAGVSQSPRYKVAKRGQDVALRCDPISGHVSLFWYQQALGQGPEFLTYFQNEAQLDKSGLPSDRFFAERPEGSVSTLKIQRTQQEDSAVYLCASSSTGTTGELFFGEGSRLTVL.